Given below is one TCR beta chain in context. It has no known antigen specificity. One base away there is no much larger clone; base qualities are not given. The meaning of the sample's treatment or condition label: roughly ten-day PBMC culture with coronavirus spike peptide pools or control peptides (ViraFEST assay). The ViraFEST assay, used in the study, expanded antigen-specific T cells with peptide pools and then identified the expanded clonotypes through TCR sequencing. Positive SARS-CoV-2 PCR tests in the convalescent patients dated from March to December 2020, before Alpha, Beta and Delta variants emerged in the United States. Each well held 2 million to 2.5 million PBMCs cultured with approximately 9.1 ug/ml peptide pools in IMDM containing about 5% human AB serum and approximately 10 IU/ml IL-2. Half of the culture medium was replaced with fresh IL-2-containing medium on days 3 and 7. After 10 days of culture, CD4+ T cells were isolated by negative selection with the EasySep CD4+ T cell isolation kit. Ficoll-Paque Plus gradient centrifugation was used to isolate PBMCs from whole blood, and the isolated PBMCs were then either used fresh or cryopreserved at -140C. In general, triplicate wells were set up for every culture condition.

This specimen belongs to a study of vaccination and CD4 T cells after COVID-19 (dated by TCRdb to 2021 to 2024). Notes on the research overall: Convalescent patients had a positive SARS-CoV-2 result on nasal swab PCR, and of these patients, several had mild disease and one had severe disease. Participants received two doses of either the Pfizer-BioNTech BNT162b2 vaccine (n=8) or the Moderna mRNA-1273 vaccine (n=2). Culture stimuli were overlapping spike peptide pools from SARS-CoV-2 and from the common cold coronaviruses HCoV-NL63, HCoV-OC43 and HCoV-229E. Six males and four females were included in the convalescent cohort, with two Hispanic individuals, seven Caucasians, two Asians and one multiracial person represented. The time from the second vaccine dose to post-vaccine blood sampling had a median of roughly 70 days and ranged from about 13 to 250 days. The spike-specific CD4+ TCR repertoire was compared before and after mRNA vaccination in around ten COVID-19 convalescent patients and several infection-naive healthy vaccine recipients. Control cultures used a CEFX viral epitope pool as positive control, an HIV-1 Nef peptide pool as negative control, or no peptide. Post-COVID blood samples from convalescent patients were collected a median of approximately 100 days after diagnosis, with a range of about 35 to 180 days. The paper's findings and limits, for the study overall: In convalescent patients, a median around 86% of post-vaccine SARS-CoV-2-reactive clones were detected only after vaccination, suggesting vaccine-specific priming. The number of convalescent patients in the study was relatively small, and the study did not examine early timepoints following natural infection. An increase in the median number of SARS-CoV-2-reactive clonotypes from some 20 after infection to 35 to 40 after vaccination was observed, but the change was not found to be significant. Of the vaccine-specific clones in convalescent patients, 304 of 307, or nearly all, reacted only to SARS-CoV-2 spike and did not cross-react with common cold coronaviruses.

Receptor libraries were prepared by PCR. DNA from cultured CD4+ T cells underwent TCR sequencing with the Oncomine TCR Beta short-read assay at the Johns Hopkins FTIC core. Genomic DNA was extracted from the cultured CD4+ T cells with the QIAamp micro DNA kit. Oncomine TCR Beta libraries from cultured CD4+ T cells were pooled with unique dual indexes and sequenced on an Illumina iSeq 100. As for the authors' bioinformatics: Non-productive sequences were removed, and CDR3s that did not start with C, did not end with F or W, or were shorter than 7 amino acids were discarded. The MANAFEST web application identified antigen-specific clonotypes by comparing peptide-stimulated wells against reference wells and other culture wells. To be called positive, a clone needed an FDR below 0.05, an odds ratio above 5, and a productive frequency above 0.1% in at least two of three replicate wells. A clonotype was classed as cross-reactive if the clonotype showed significant expansion both in SARS-CoV-2 spike wells and in at least one common cold coronavirus spike condition. Using R version 3.6.1, CDR3 homology was evaluated through Levenshtein distances (stringdist) along with unrooted phylogenetic trees (ape). TCRdb passed the public sequencing reads through fastp at Q25 and MiXCR, retaining productive beta sequences. Here each entry gathers all rows of one CDR3 protein and keeps the most common genes and DNA. TCRdb, not the original authors, processed these V and J calls. The sample table lists 12,000 to 15,000 distinct CDR3 sequences, 50% to 55% of them with a count of one. The top ten hold approximately 12% of the sample.

CDR1 MNHNS and CDR2 SASEGT are derived from the germline V gene. Inclusive of the bounding cysteine and phenylalanine, the CDR3 is 15 residues long. The entry retains the CDR3 DNA only, 45 bases that are in frame from base 1. Ends trimmed: V by 5 bases, J by 1 base; bases unmatched to a gene: 8. This clonotype was obtained from a human donor who had recovered from COVID-19. This chain is built from TRBV6-1 and TRBJ2-7; 7 bases in between match TRBD1. Sequencing was done on a sample of CD4+ T cells from blood, cultured in vitro. The CDR3: CASSLLWGQSYEQYF. Read as DNA, the sequence is TGTGCCAGCAGTTTACTATGGGGACAGTCCTACGAGCAGTACTTC.